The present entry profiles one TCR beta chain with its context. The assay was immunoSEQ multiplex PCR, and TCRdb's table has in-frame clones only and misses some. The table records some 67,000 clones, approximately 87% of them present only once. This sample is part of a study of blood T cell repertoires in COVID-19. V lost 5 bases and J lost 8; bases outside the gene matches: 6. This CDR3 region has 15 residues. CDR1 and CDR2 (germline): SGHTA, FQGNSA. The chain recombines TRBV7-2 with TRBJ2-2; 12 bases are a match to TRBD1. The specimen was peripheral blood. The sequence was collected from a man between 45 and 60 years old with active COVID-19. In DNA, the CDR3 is TGTGCCAGCAGCGAAGGGACAGGGGGCAGGGGGGAGCTGTTTTTT. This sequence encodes CASSEGTGGRGELFF. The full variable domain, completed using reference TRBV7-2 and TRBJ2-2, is GAGVSQSPSNKVTEKGKDVELRCDPISGHTALYWYRQSLGQGLEFLIYFQGNSAPDKSGLPSDRFSAERTGGSVSTLTIQRTQQEDSAVYLCASSEGTGGRGELFFGEGSRLTVL.